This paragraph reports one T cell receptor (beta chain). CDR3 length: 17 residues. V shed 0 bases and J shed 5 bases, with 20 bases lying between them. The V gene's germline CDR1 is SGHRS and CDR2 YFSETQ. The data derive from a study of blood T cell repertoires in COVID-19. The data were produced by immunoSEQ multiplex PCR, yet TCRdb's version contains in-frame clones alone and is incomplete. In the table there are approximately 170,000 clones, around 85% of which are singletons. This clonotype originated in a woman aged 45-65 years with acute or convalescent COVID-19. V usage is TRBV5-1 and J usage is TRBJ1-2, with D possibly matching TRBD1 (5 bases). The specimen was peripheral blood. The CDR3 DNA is TGCGCCAGCAGCTTGGAGTATTTGGGGGGGAGAGGATATGGCTACACCTTC. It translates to CASSLEYLGGRGYGYTF.